One sample yielded the 28 T cell receptor beta chains listed below, sequenced in a study of blood T cell repertoires in COVID-19 (dated by TCRdb to 2020 to 2022). The library relied on the immunoSEQ multiplex PCR assay. TCRdb provides this immuneACCESS table in a form limited to in-frame rearrangements. Some clones are lacking; in checked studies, under half of them reflect an unresolved V gene, and why the rest are absent is not known. For this sample the table gives under 200,000 clones, of which around 90% were detected only once. Clones ranked in the top ten supply approximately 0.56% of the sample. Sequencing was performed on peripheral blood. The receptors were gathered from a man aged 50 or older with acute or convalescent COVID-19.

V is TRBV7-9 and J is TRBJ2-7, with D perhaps matching TRBD2 (6 bases). Per germline, CDR1 SEHNR and CDR2 FQNEAQ (reference sequence). V was pared by 5 bases and J by 3 bases, with 8 bases between. The CDR3 runs to 12 residues. CDR3 DNA sequence: TGTGCCAGCAGCCCGCGGGGCTACGAGCAGTACTTC. Protein: CASSPRGYEQYF. The entire variable domain, with the rest obtained from reference TRBV7-9 and TRBJ2-7, is as follows: DTGVSQNPRHKITKRGQNVTFRCDPISEHNRLYWYRQTLGQGPEFLTYFQNEAQLEKSRLLSDRFSAERPKGSFSTLEIQRTEQGDSAMYLCASSPRGYEQYFGPGTRLTVT.

The chain combines TRBV5-8 with TRBJ2-2, with 9 bases matching TRBD2. Germline-derived CDR1 and CDR2 are SGHTS and YDEGEE. CDR3 length equals 16 residues. With 6 bases clipped from V and 9 bases from J, the junction kept 15 bases outside the gene matches. Here the CDR3 DNA reads TGTGCCAGCATCAAGACTAGCGGAGATGTCAACTGGGAGCTGTTTTTT. Translation: CASIKTSGDVNWELFF. Full variable domain (missing parts from reference TRBV5-8 and TRBJ2-2): EAGVTQSPTHLIKTRGQQATLRCSPISGHTSVYWYQQALGLGLQFLLWYDEGEERNRGNFPPRFSGRQFPNYSSELNVNALELEDSALYLCASIKTSGDVNWELFFGEGSRLTVL.

The V and J genes are TRBV11-2 and TRBJ2-1; 12 nucleotides line up with TRBD2. Germline loops: CDR1 SGHAT, CDR2 FQNNGV. CDR3 length: 15 residues. J gave up 5 bases and V 5 bases, and 4 bases lay outside the gene matches. Written as DNA, the CDR3 is TGTGCCAGCAGCCCGGGACTAGCGGGTAACAATGAGCAGTTCTTC. It is translated as CASSPGLAGNNEQFF.

The rearrangement joins TRBV9 to TRBJ2-5; TRBD2 aligns across 14 bases. The CDR3 is 16 amino acids. J was trimmed by 3 bases and V by 2 bases; bases with no gene match: 3. Germline CDR1 and CDR2: SGDLS and YYNGEE. The CDR3 nucleotides read TGTGCCAGCAGCGTGGGGGGACTAGCGGGAGAAGAGACCCAGTACTTC. Its translation is CASSVGGLAGEETQYF.

The gene calls are TRBV5-4 and TRBJ2-3; 10 nucleotides match TRBD2. Trimming cost V 4 bases and J 2 bases; bases outside gene matches: 7. The CDR3 consists of 16 residues. Germline values: CDR1 SGHNT, CDR2 YYREEE (reference sequence). The CDR3 DNA is TGTGCCAGCAGCGACGGGACTAGCGATTACACAGATACGCAGTATTTT. Amino acid sequence: CASSDGTSDYTDTQYF. Full variable domain (outside the CDR3, taken from reference TRBV5-4 and TRBJ2-3): ETGVTQSPTHLIKTRGQQVTLRCSSQSGHNTVSWYQQALGQGPQFIFQYYREEENGRGNFPPRFSGLQFPNYSSELNVNALELDDSALYLCASSDGTSDYTDTQYFGPGTRLTVL.

The V and J genes are TRBV7-2 and TRBJ1-5; a weak D match, TRBD1 (5 bases). CDR3 length: 15 amino acids. V shed 1 base and J shed 1 base, with 8 bases lying between them. Per germline, CDR1 SGHTA and CDR2 FQGNSA. The CDR3 loop is CASSLGQGSNQPQHF. Written as DNA, the CDR3 is TGTGCCAGCAGCTTAGGGCAGGGAAGCAATCAGCCCCAGCATTTT.

A few counts support this clone. The chain uses TRBV3-1 (or the pseudogene TRBV3-2) and TRBJ1-2; D uncertain. This CDR3 is built from 15 residues. Germline loops: CDR1 LGHDT, CDR2 YNNKEL (reference sequence). V lost 2 bases and J 2 bases, leaving 12 bases between the germline ends. The CDR3 nucleotides read TGTGCCAGCAGCCAATGGGCGGGAGCGAACTATGGCTACACCTTC. Protein sequence: CASSQWAGANYGYTF.

CDR3 sequence (DNA): TGTGCCAGCACGGGGGTTTCTTACCACCAAGAGACCCAGTACTTC. It translates to CASTGVSYHQETQYF. The gene calls are TRBV6-4 and TRBJ2-5, with D possibly being TRBD2 (6 bases). V was clipped by 7 bases and J by 0 bases, with 15 bases between them. CDR1 is MRHNA and CDR2 is SNTAGT in the germline V gene. The CDR3 is 15 residues long.

This chain connects TRBV29-1 to TRBJ2-3; the match to TRBD2 covers 14 bases. With 5 bases clipped from V and 8 bases from J, the junction kept 27 bases outside the gene matches. There are 21 residues in the CDR3. CDR1 and CDR2 from the germline V gene are SQVTM and ANQGSEA. For the CDR3, the DNA is TGCAGCGTTATGTCTTCCGGCGGGGGACTAGCGGGAGTGAGGGCCCAGAGTACGCAGTATTTT. Translated: CSVMSSGGGLAGVRAQSTQYF.

Comments on this clone: One end of the junction varies from germline; a read error may be responsible. The chain links TRBV29-1 to TRBJ2-1, with TRBD2 identical over 12 bases. The CDR3 extends over 14 amino acids. Germline assignment: CDR1 SQVTM and CDR2 ANQGSEA. CDR3 amino acids: CSVETSGGYTEQFF. In DNA form, the CDR3 reads TGCAGCGTTGAAACTAGCGGGGGGTACACTGAGCAGTTCTTC.

This clone has just one count. This chain uses TRBV3-1 (or the pseudogene TRBV3-2) with TRBJ1-1, with 9 bases fitting TRBD1. With V trimmed by 4 bases and J by 1 base, 7 bases remained unmatched. Germline V gives CDR1 LGHDT, CDR2 YNNKEL (reference sequence). The CDR3 spans 16 residues. The CDR3 spells CASSLHGTGTNTEAFF. For the CDR3, the DNA is TGTGCCAGCAGCCTCCACGGGACAGGGACGAACACTGAAGCTTTCTTT.

CDR3 coding DNA: TGTGCCAGCAGCTTGGACGGACCAGGGTTGGGTCCTGGGGCCAACGTCCTGACTTTC. Its translation is CASSLDGPGLGPGANVLTF. This rearrangement joins TRBV5-4 to TRBJ2-6, with a weak D call TRBD1 (5 bases). Germline lookup yields CDR1 SGHNT and CDR2 YYREEE (reference sequence). This CDR3 contains 19 residues. Trimming took off 0 bases at V and 2 bases at J, with 18 bases between the two ends.

This clone has only one observation. It is likely a read error, because the conserved phenylalanine at the end of the CDR3 is missing. This chain joins TRBV5-1 and TRBJ1-6, with a tentative D call TRBD1 (6 bases). Germline V gives CDR1 SGHRS, CDR2 YFSETQ. Trimming pared 0 bases from V and 6 bases from J, leaving 10 bases between. The CDR3 runs to 15 residues. CDR3 nucleotide sequence: TGCGCCAGCAGCTTGGAAGCCAGGGGTAATTCACCCCTCCACGTT. This gives the protein CASSLEARGNSPLHV.

The CDR3 is CSVRTGSSYNSPLHF. CDR3 sequence (DNA): TGCAGCGTTCGGACAGGGAGCTCCTATAATTCACCCCTCCACTTT. The V and J genes are TRBV29-1 and TRBJ1-6, with 8 bases lining up with TRBD1. The trim removed 5 bases at V and 0 bases at J, leaving 3 bases unmatched. CDR3 length: 15 residues. Germline lookup yields CDR1 SQVTM and CDR2 ANQGSEA.

The rearrangement uses TRBV28 and TRBJ1-5; D possibly corresponds to TRBD1 (6 bases). The CDR3 is 14 residues long. Trimming shortened V by 7 bases and J by 0 bases, and 10 bases separated the two germline ends. Germline V gene sequence: CDR1 MDHEN, CDR2 SYDVKM. CDR3 in amino acids: CASKGQNSNQPQHF. The CDR3, as DNA: TGTGCCAGCAAAGGACAGAATAGCAATCAGCCCCAGCATTTT.

This clone was seen a few times. The gene calls are TRBV29-1 and TRBJ1-1; no reliable D call. Trimming shortened V by 2 bases and J by 8 bases, and 15 bases separated the two germline ends. Germline CDR1 reads SQVTM; CDR2 reads ANQGSEA. CDR3 length equals 13 residues. Written as DNA, the CDR3 is TGCAGCGTTGAACCGGGCCGAGGCGGGGAAGCTTTCTTT. It specifies CSVEPGRGGEAFF.

The V call is TRBV6-4, the J call TRBJ1-1; weak D call: TRBD1 (6 bases). With 4 bases removed from V and 1 base from J, the gap between germline ends came to 16 bases. The germline V gene has CDR1 MRHNA and CDR2 SNTAGT. The CDR3 totals 16 residues. CDR3 sequence reads: CASSARGGMGNTEAFF. The DNA of the CDR3 is TGTGCCAGCAGTGCCAGGGGAGGGATGGGGAACACTGAAGCTTTCTTT.

This chain links TRBV14 with TRBJ1-6; unclear D gene. Germline assignment: CDR1 SGHDN and CDR2 FVKESK. The CDR3 contains 13 residues. V was trimmed by 4 bases and J by 9 bases, leaving 10 bases between them. DNA for the CDR3: TGTGCCAGCAGCCGCGGGAACCCTTCACCCCTCCACTTT. Translation: CASSRGNPSPLHF.

The chain combines TRBV19 with TRBJ1-2; 10 positions agree with TRBD1. With V trimmed by 5 bases and J by 6 bases, 3 bases remained unmatched. The CDR3 contains 13 residues. Germline CDR1 LNHDA, CDR2 SQIVND (reference sequence). CDR3 region: CASSSGQGNGYTF. The CDR3, as DNA: TGTGCCAGTAGTTCGGGACAGGGGAATGGCTACACCTTC.

The chain recombines TRBV7-9 with TRBJ1-1, with 7 bases that match TRBD1. The trim removed 4 bases at V and 0 bases at J, leaving 8 bases unmatched. The CDR3 sequence is 16 residues long. From germline, CDR1 is SEHNR and CDR2 FQNEAQ (reference sequence). CDR3 sequence reads: CASSSPGQYMNTEAFF. The CDR3 DNA sequence: TGTGCCAGCAGCTCTCCGGGACAGTACATGAACACTGAAGCTTTCTTT.

This chain connects TRBV4-2 to TRBJ2-6; 7 bases map to TRBD1. This CDR3 is built from 17 residues. The germline V gene has CDR1 LGHNA and CDR2 YNFKEQ. The ends lost 3 bases at V and 2 bases at J; junction bases unmatched: 7. The chain's CDR3 is CASSQTYQGAGANVLTF. The CDR3 nucleotides read TGTGCCAGCAGCCAGACTTATCAGGGGGCTGGGGCCAACGTCCTGACTTTC.

The V gene is TRBV21-1, the J gene TRBJ1-5; whether TRBD1, the table's D call, matches the DNA was not checked. TRBV21-1 has pseudogene status. CDR3 length equals 15 residues. CDR3 region: CASRAWTGMCQPQHF. CDR3 coding DNA: TGTGCCAGCAGGGCCTGGACAGGTATGTGTCAGCCCCAGCATTTT.

The sample holds one count of this clone. The V call is TRBV7-9, the J call TRBJ2-1; TRBD1 matches at 7 bases. This CDR3 contains 19 residues. Germline CDR1 is SEHNR and CDR2 is FQNEAQ (reference sequence). Germline trimming cut 4 bases from V and 6 bases from J; bases unmatched to any gene: 21. CDR3 residues: CASSSGAALRGQIPNEQFF. The CDR3 DNA sequence: TGTGCCAGCAGCTCCGGTGCCGCCCTGAGGGGGCAAATTCCCAATGAGCAGTTCTTC.

This clone was detected only once. This chain uses TRBV11-2 with TRBJ1-2, with TRBD1 identical over 7 bases. Per germline, CDR1 SGHAT and CDR2 FQNNGV. This CDR3 contains 13 residues. The V and J ends lost 3 bases and 2 bases, in that order; junction bases with no gene match: 0. CDR3 protein: CASSLDRNYGYTF. CDR3 nucleotide sequence: TGTGCCAGCAGCTTGGACAGGAACTATGGCTACACCTTC.

The chain joins TRBV7-6 to TRBJ2-3; TRBD2 agrees at 12 bases. Trimming removed 5 bases from V and 5 bases from J; junction bases left unmatched: 5. Per germline, CDR1 SGHVS and CDR2 FNYEAQ. The CDR3 runs to 15 residues. CDR3 in amino acids: CASSPEGLAGDTQYF. The CDR3 region has the DNA TGTGCCAGCAGCCCCGAGGGACTAGCGGGAGATACGCAGTATTTT.

The chain links TRBV27 to TRBJ2-7; 10 bases are a match to TRBD1. Germline trimming cut 6 bases from V and 0 bases from J; bases unmatched to any gene: 5. CDR3 length equals 15 residues. Germline CDR1 and CDR2: MNHEY and SMNVEV (reference sequence). The CDR3 loop reads CASRFGQGVSYEQYF. CDR3 DNA: TGTGCCAGCAGGTTTGGACAGGGGGTCTCCTACGAGCAGTACTTC.

The V call is TRBV4-2, the J call TRBJ1-1; D unclear. This CDR3 region has 15 residues. Trimming took off 4 bases at V and 1 base at J, with 13 bases between the two ends. Germline CDR1 LGHNA, CDR2 YNFKEQ. The CDR3 is CASSRGHGANTEAFF. The CDR3 coding sequence is TGTGCCAGCAGCCGAGGGCATGGAGCGAACACTGAAGCTTTCTTT.

V gene TRBV24-1 combines with J gene TRBJ1-2, with 7 bases lining up with TRBD1. The V and J ends lost 4 bases and 4 bases, in that order; junction bases with no gene match: 8. The CDR3 is made up of 15 amino acids. CDR1 KGHDR and CDR2 SFDVKD come from the germline V gene. CDR3 nucleotide sequence: TGTGCCACCAGTGACCCCTTGACAGGGCCCTATGGCTACACCTTC. Protein sequence: CATSDPLTGPYGYTF.